The clone carrying this T cell receptor beta chain was counted once. Authors' processing steps: Amplification of reference gene primers was used by the study to estimate nucleated cell counts. Sequenced by immunoSEQ multiplex PCR; TCRdb stores in-frame clones only, minus some. The DNA gave D and trimming, while V, J and clone size come from that table. The table records more than 200,000 clones, around 80% of them present only once. The data are from a study of blood T cell repertoires in COVID-19. Overall study context: From the United States, Italy and Spain came samples of acute and convalescent COVID-19. PBMCs, B-cell-depleted T cells, or T cells were the source of the cDNA or gDNA that made up the material.

Sequencing was carried out using peripheral blood. The TCR originated in a woman aged 80 or over with acute or convalescent COVID-19.

CDR3 DNA: TGTGCCAGCAGCCAAGTCCGGGGTCCTGGAAACACCATATATTTT. Protein: CASSQVRGPGNTIYF. The V call is TRBV3-1 (or the pseudogene TRBV3-2), the J call TRBJ1-3; D is unclear. Germline lookup yields CDR1 LGHDT and CDR2 YNNKEL (reference sequence). This CDR3 has 15 residues. Between the trimmed V and J ends, which lost 1 base and 2 bases, there was a span of 9 bases.